Listed below are T cell receptor beta chains from one sample, sequenced in a study of cytomegalovirus exposure and HLA in healthy donors. Measured with immunoSEQ multiplex PCR; TCRdb has only the in-frame clones, and not every one. The sample contains about 93,000 clones, approximately 69% of which appear only once. The sequencing input was PBMCs. These receptors were obtained from a boy younger than 18 in good health and CMV-seropositive. Both conserved end residues are part of each CDR3. A D gene is named only where the DNA matches it firmly. Expanded clones get a size class; other rows say once, few or many, or leave the size out.

J gene: TRBJ2-3; clone size: NA; V gene: TRBV29-1; D gene: NA; CDR3 DNA: TGCAGCGTTGTTTCCGCTAACACAGATACGCAGTATTTT; CDR3 protein: CSVVSANTDTQYF
J gene: TRBJ1-5; clone size: NA; V gene: TRBV19; D gene: TRBD1; CDR3 DNA: TGTGCCAGTAGTATCGGCGACAGGGGCAATCAGCCCCAGCATTTT; CDR3 protein: CASSIGDRGNQPQHF
J gene: TRBJ1-2; clone size: few; V gene: TRBV2; D gene: NA; CDR3 DNA: TGTGCCAGCAGTGAAGAACAGGTCAGGGGCTACACCTTC; CDR3 protein: CASSEEQVRGYTF
J gene: TRBJ2-7; clone size: once; V gene: TRBV4-1; D gene: TRBD1; CDR3 DNA: TGCGCCAGCAGCCACCCCGGACAGGGACCCTACGAGCAGTACTTC; CDR3 protein: CASSHPGQGPYEQYF
J gene: TRBJ1-3; clone size: NA; V gene: TRBV30; D gene: NA; CDR3 DNA: TGTGCCTTAGCCCCTGGAAACACCATATATTTT; CDR3 protein: CALAPGNTIYF
J gene: TRBJ2-7; clone size: NA; V gene: TRBV11-2; D gene: TRBD1; CDR3 DNA: TGTGCCAGCAGCTTACAGGGGGCTACCTACGAGCAGTACTTC; CDR3 protein: CASSLQGATYEQYF
J gene: TRBJ1-5; clone size: NA; V gene: TRBV5-6; D gene: TRBD1; CDR3 DNA: TGTGCCAGCAGCCTGATGGACAGGGGCGATCAGCCCCAGCATTTT; CDR3 protein: CASSLMDRGDQPQHF
J gene: TRBJ2-7; clone size: NA; V gene: TRBV5-4; D gene: NA; CDR3 DNA: TGTGCCAGCAGCTCAAGTCGGGGGATAACCTACGAGCAGTACTTC; CDR3 protein: CASSSSRGITYEQYF
J gene: TRBJ2-1; clone size: NA; V gene: TRBV6-1; D gene: TRBD1; CDR3 DNA: TGTGCCAGCAGGACAGGGGGGGCCGCTGGGGATGAGCAGTTCTTC; CDR3 protein: CASRTGGAAGDEQFF
J gene: TRBJ2-7; clone size: few; V gene: TRBV6-5; D gene: NA; CDR3 DNA: TGTGCCAGCAGTTACTCCCGGGGAGGTGGCTACGAGCAGTACTTC; CDR3 protein: CASSYSRGGGYEQYF
J gene: TRBJ2-7; clone size: once; V gene: TRBV5-6; D gene: TRBD1; CDR3 DNA: TGTGCCAGCAGCGCCGGGACAGGGACCTACGAGCAGTACTTC; CDR3 protein: CASSAGTGTYEQYF
J gene: TRBJ2-2; clone size: NA; V gene: TRBV7-3; D gene: TRBD1; CDR3 DNA: TGTGCCAGCAGCGCGACAGGGTCCGGAACCGGGGAGCTGTTTTTT; CDR3 protein: CASSATGSGTGELFF
J gene: TRBJ2-1; clone size: NA; V gene: TRBV27; D gene: NA; CDR3 DNA: TGTGCCAGCAGAACCCTAGCCCTGGGAGAGCAGTTCTTC; CDR3 protein: CASRTLALGEQFF
J gene: TRBJ2-7; clone size: few; V gene: TRBV4-1; D gene: TRBD2; CDR3 DNA: TGCGCCAGCAGCCATCGTAGGTGGCTAGCGGGAGGCCCCGGCATTATATACGAGCAGTACTTC; CDR3 protein: CASSHRRWLAGGPGIIYEQYF
J gene: TRBJ2-1; clone size: NA; V gene: TRBV29-1; D gene: NA; CDR3 DNA: TGCAGCGTTGAAGAGACAGTCGGCGGGGTCTATAATGAGCAGTTCTTC; CDR3 protein: CSVEETVGGVYNEQFF
J gene: TRBJ2-5; clone size: NA; V gene: TRBV30; D gene: NA; CDR3 DNA: TGTGCCTGGAGTGTAGTCTCAGGGTCCCAAGAGACCCAGTACTTC; CDR3 protein: CAWSVVSGSQETQYF
J gene: TRBJ2-1; clone size: NA; V gene: TRBV5-4; D gene: NA; CDR3 DNA: TGTGCCAGCAGCCCGGACGGGGGAGCTTACAATGAGCAGTTCTTC; CDR3 protein: CASSPDGGAYNEQFF
J gene: TRBJ1-6; clone size: once; V gene: TRBV13; D gene: TRBD1; CDR3 DNA: TGTGCCAGCAGCTTAGGTGGACAGGGGTATTCACCCCTCCACTTT; CDR3 protein: CASSLGGQGYSPLHF
J gene: TRBJ2-4; clone size: NA; V gene: TRBV4-3; D gene: NA; CDR3 DNA: TGCGCCAGCAGCCAAGATCGCCAGGGGCTTAGGGGTAGCAAAAACATTCAGTACTTC; CDR3 protein: CASSQDRQGLRGSKNIQYF
J gene: TRBJ1-1; clone size: NA; V gene: TRBV14; D gene: NA; CDR3 DNA: TGTGCCAGCAGCCAAATGAGGGAGAACACTGAAGCTTTCTTT; CDR3 protein: CASSQMRENTEAFF
J gene: TRBJ1-5; clone size: NA; V gene: TRBV7-2; D gene: NA; CDR3 DNA: TGTGCCAGCAGCTTGGACAGTAATCAGCCCCAGCATTTT; CDR3 protein: CASSLDSNQPQHF
J gene: TRBJ1-6; clone size: NA; V gene: TRBV5-1; D gene: NA; CDR3 DNA: TGCGCCAGCAGCTTGGTCGCGGCGAGCTCCTATAATTCACCCCTCCACTTT; CDR3 protein: CASSLVAASSYNSPLHF
J gene: TRBJ2-3; clone size: NA; V gene: TRBV6-1; D gene: NA; CDR3 DNA: TGTGCCAGTAGTGAAGGTTACAGGACCCGCACAGATACGCAGTATTTT; CDR3 protein: CASSEGYRTRTDTQYF
J gene: TRBJ2-5; clone size: NA; V gene: TRBV5-1; D gene: TRBD1; CDR3 DNA: TGCGCCAGCAGCTTATCCGGGACAGGGATACAAGAGACCCAGTACTTC; CDR3 protein: CASSLSGTGIQETQYF
J gene: TRBJ2-2; clone size: few; V gene: TRBV4-3; D gene: NA; CDR3 DNA: TGCGCCAGCAGCACTGATCCGAACACCGGGGAGCTGTTTTTT; CDR3 protein: CASSTDPNTGELFF
J gene: TRBJ2-5; clone size: NA; V gene: TRBV5-6; D gene: NA; CDR3 DNA: TGTGCCAGCAGCTGGGGGCCTTCTACAGGGAGAGAGACCCAGTACTTC; CDR3 protein: CASSWGPSTGRETQYF
J gene: TRBJ1-1; clone size: NA; V gene: TRBV7-9; D gene: TRBD1; CDR3 DNA: TGTGCCAGCAGCACTTCAGGGGGACGGACTGAAGCTTTCTTT; CDR3 protein: CASSTSGGRTEAFF
J gene: TRBJ1-2; clone size: NA; V gene: TRBV19; D gene: NA; CDR3 DNA: TGTGCCAGTCTCAGGGCCGGGCCGTTCTATGGCTACACCTTC; CDR3 protein: CASLRAGPFYGYTF
J gene: TRBJ2-2; clone size: NA; V gene: TRBV30; D gene: TRBD2; CDR3 DNA: TGTGCCTCTCAGGGTAGCGGGAACCGGGAGCTGTTTTTT; CDR3 protein: CASQGSGNRELFF
J gene: TRBJ2-1; clone size: few; V gene: TRBV30; D gene: NA; CDR3 DNA: TGTGCCTGGAGTCGGACGCTCCGGGGGTTTGGGAATGAGCAGTTCTTC; CDR3 protein: CAWSRTLRGFGNEQFF
J gene: TRBJ2-3; clone size: NA; V gene: TRBV6-4; D gene: TRBD2; CDR3 DNA: TGTGCCAGCAGTGTGGCTAGCGGGAGTGGCACAGATACGCAGTATTTT; CDR3 protein: CASSVASGSGTDTQYF
J gene: TRBJ1-2; clone size: NA; V gene: TRBV6-5; D gene: TRBD1; CDR3 DNA: TGTGCCAGCAGTTACAGGAGGGGGCGTGATGGCTACACCTTC; CDR3 protein: CASSYRRGRDGYTF
J gene: TRBJ1-4; clone size: few; V gene: TRBV5-1; D gene: TRBD1; CDR3 DNA: TGCGCCAGCAGCTTCTCAGGGGGAGAAAAACTGTTTTTT; CDR3 protein: CASSFSGGEKLFF
J gene: TRBJ2-3; clone size: NA; V gene: TRBV29-1; D gene: NA; CDR3 DNA: TGCAGCGTTGTGAGGGTGGGCACAGATACGCAGTATTTT; CDR3 protein: CSVVRVGTDTQYF
J gene: TRBJ2-3; clone size: few; V gene: TRBV5-1; D gene: NA; CDR3 DNA: TGCGCCAGCAGCTTGTGGGGCAGGGACACAGATACGCAGTATTTT; CDR3 protein: CASSLWGRDTDTQYF
J gene: TRBJ2-6; clone size: NA; V gene: TRBV7-8; D gene: NA; CDR3 DNA: TGTGCCAGCAGCGCAGGTCTCTCTGGGGCCAACGTCCTGACTTTC; CDR3 protein: CASSAGLSGANVLTF
J gene: TRBJ2-7; clone size: NA; V gene: TRBV9; D gene: TRBD1; CDR3 DNA: TGTGCCAGCAGCGTGGGACAGTCCTACGAGCAGTACTTC; CDR3 protein: CASSVGQSYEQYF
J gene: TRBJ2-3; clone size: few; V gene: TRBV4-2; D gene: TRBD2; CDR3 DNA: TGTGCCAGCAGCCGTAGTCTAGCGGACACAGATACGCAGTATTTT; CDR3 protein: CASSRSLADTDTQYF
J gene: TRBJ2-3; clone size: few; V gene: TRBV5-1; D gene: TRBD1; CDR3 DNA: TGCGCCAGCAGCTTACAGGGGGCGTGGACAGATACGCAGTATTTT; CDR3 protein: CASSLQGAWTDTQYF
J gene: TRBJ2-7; clone size: NA; V gene: TRBV19; D gene: TRBD1; CDR3 DNA: TGTGCCAGTAGCACCGCTACAGAGACAGGGTACAGTCCGTCGTCCTACGAGCAGTACTTC; CDR3 protein: CASSTATETGYSPSSYEQYF
J gene: TRBJ1-5; clone size: NA; V gene: TRBV19; D gene: TRBD1; CDR3 DNA: TGTGCCAGTAGTATAAGGACAGGGAATCAGCCCCAGCATTTT; CDR3 protein: CASSIRTGNQPQHF
J gene: TRBJ1-2; clone size: NA; V gene: TRBV11-3; D gene: NA; CDR3 DNA: TGTGCCAGCAGCTTAGCCTTGACCGGGACAAGCTATGGCTACACCTTC; CDR3 protein: CASSLALTGTSYGYTF
J gene: TRBJ2-2; clone size: once; V gene: TRBV19; D gene: TRBD1; CDR3 DNA: TGTGCCAGTAGTAAAAGCCGGGACAGGGATTCGACCGGGGAGCTGTTTTTT; CDR3 protein: CASSKSRDRDSTGELFF
J gene: TRBJ1-5; clone size: few; V gene: TRBV9; D gene: TRBD1; CDR3 DNA: TGTGCCAGCAGCGTAGGTGACAGGGGAAATCAGCCCCAGCATTTT; CDR3 protein: CASSVGDRGNQPQHF
J gene: TRBJ2-2; clone size: NA; V gene: TRBV5-6; D gene: TRBD1; CDR3 DNA: TGTGCCAGCAGCTTGGATGGGACAGGGCACACCGGGGAGCTGTTTTTT; CDR3 protein: CASSLDGTGHTGELFF
J gene: TRBJ2-1; clone size: NA; V gene: TRBV11-2; D gene: TRBD2; CDR3 DNA: TGTGCCAGCAGCTTAGGGCTAGCGGCCTCGAGCTCCTACAATGAGCAGTTCTTC; CDR3 protein: CASSLGLAASSSYNEQFF
J gene: TRBJ1-2; clone size: NA; V gene: TRBV29-1; D gene: NA; CDR3 DNA: TGCAGCGTTGAAATAGACTATGGCTACACCTTC; CDR3 protein: CSVEIDYGYTF
J gene: TRBJ1-2; clone size: NA; V gene: TRBV19; D gene: NA; CDR3 DNA: TGTGCCAGTAGTACATCAGGGGTTGGGTTGGGAGGCTACACCTTC; CDR3 protein: CASSTSGVGLGGYTF
J gene: TRBJ2-1; clone size: NA; V gene: TRBV5-1; D gene: TRBD1; CDR3 DNA: TGCGCCAGCAGCCAAGACAGGGTTAACAATGAGCAGTTCTTC; CDR3 protein: CASSQDRVNNEQFF
J gene: TRBJ2-3; clone size: NA; V gene: TRBV10-1; D gene: TRBD2; CDR3 DNA: TGCGCCAGCAGTGACCCTTTTCAGCGGGGGACCCATTCTAGCACAGATACGCAGTATTTT; CDR3 protein: CASSDPFQRGTHSSTDTQYF
J gene: TRBJ1-5; clone size: NA; V gene: TRBV6-1; D gene: NA; CDR3 DNA: TGTGCCAGCAGTGTCGACTACAATCAGCCCCAGCATTTT; CDR3 protein: CASSVDYNQPQHF